Listed below are T cell receptor beta chains from one sample, sequenced in a study of early T cells in non-severe SARS-CoV-2 infection. Via MiXCR, TCRdb re-called the 5' RACE reads, giving one row per CDR3 protein. There are about 59,000 distinct CDR3 sequences in the sample; about a tenth occur only once, and roughly 1.7% lies in the top ten. Sequencing input: whole blood. Source of these receptors: an adult who was a healthcare worker with PCR-confirmed SARS-CoV-2 infection or an uninfected control (not recorded which). The CDR3 runs from the conserved cysteine through the conserved F or W. The order of the fields is V gene, CDR3 length, J gene, CDR3 protein.

TRBV6-5	15	TRBJ1-3	CASSGGRASGNTIYF
TRBV5-1	15	TRBJ2-7	CASSGGGSWTYEQYF
TRBV5-8	15	TRBJ1-1	CASSPGDRVNTEAFF
TRBV19	13	TRBJ2-3	CASSMSNTDTQYF
TRBV30	12	TRBJ1-1	CAFDQGFTEAFF
TRBV7-2	14	TRBJ2-1	CASSPRGENNEQFF
TRBV2	15	TRBJ1-2	CASSVEGESNYGYTF
TRBV11-3	12	TRBJ2-2	CASSLSRGELFF
TRBV6-5	15	TRBJ1-1	CASRDPTGSNTEAFF
TRBV23-1	18	TRBJ2-2	CASSQLFLGQGNTGELFF
TRBV7-9	12	TRBJ1-6	CASSLGVGSLHF
TRBV11-2	13	TRBJ2-1	CASSLDGRDEQFF
TRBV4-1	14	TRBJ2-3	CASSQQAGTDTQYF
TRBV27	16	TRBJ2-3	CASSLSAGDSTDTQYF
TRBV5-4	15	TRBJ1-1	CASSFVQGAGTEAFF
TRBV10-3	17	TRBJ2-3	CAISESGRPISTDTQYF
TRBV7-6	15	TRBJ2-5	CASIPLGLEEETQYF
TRBV5-1	14	TRBJ1-1	CASSEQGGGTEAFF
TRBV7-2	15	TRBJ2-3	CASSRTFVSADTQYF
TRBV4-3	16	TRBJ2-7	CASSQARGAVEYEQYF
TRBV5-1	13	TRBJ1-2	CASSFAADYGYTF
TRBV29-1	15	TRBJ2-3	CSVEPATLGGDTQYF
TRBV7-9	12	TRBJ2-5	CASSTYQETQYF
TRBV29-1	14	TRBJ1-2	CSAGNTPPSSSYTF
TRBV6-2/TRBV6-3	12	TRBJ2-1	CASGRTTNEQFF
TRBV3-1	16	TRBJ2-5	CASSLTWVAVQETQYF
TRBV3-1	15	TRBJ1-6	CASSHGTGVRSPLHF
TRBV27	14	TRBJ2-3	CASSTQRNTDTQYF
TRBV29-1	14	TRBJ1-4	CSVAAVRGSEKLFF
TRBV5-5	15	TRBJ2-7	CASSMTGTVLGEQYF
TRBV13	16	TRBJ2-1	CASSPRTGGSYNEQFF
TRBV29-1	13	TRBJ1-3	CSAEGVSGNTIYF
TRBV6-6	17	TRBJ2-1	CASSYSIWTGSYNEQFF
TRBV12-3/TRBV12-4	12	TRBJ1-2	CASSLSGAGYTF
TRBV11-2	14	TRBJ2-5	CASSSQGIRETQYF
TRBV7-8	16	TRBJ2-2	CASSRDIGTGTGELFF
TRBV6-5	16	TRBJ1-2	CASRAGQPLAYYGYTF
TRBV12-3/TRBV12-4	16	TRBJ1-1	CASSFSGVGLNTEAFF
TRBV5-1	15	TRBJ2-7	CASSLRDSGPYEQYF
TRBV25-1	12	TRBJ1-1	CASTSYNTEAFF
TRBV30	13	TRBJ1-6	CAWTGWGNSPLHF
TRBV6-2/TRBV6-3	16	TRBJ2-4	CASSPRTGATKNIQYF
TRBV2	14	TRBJ2-5	CASKRVLAGETQYF
TRBV6-5	13	TRBJ2-7	CASSSLGPYEQYF
TRBV12-5	14	TRBJ2-1	CASGLPGGSYEQFF
TRBV10-2	14	TRBJ1-1	CASSDETENTEAFF
TRBV12-3/TRBV12-4	15	TRBJ1-5	CASSPRTGRSGPQHF
TRBV6-6	17	TRBJ1-1	CASSYVPGQGMDTEAFF
TRBV4-3	14	TRBJ2-3	CASSQDIGTDTQYF
TRBV4-3	13	TRBJ2-7	CASSQEAGRARYF
TRBV5-4	13	TRBJ2-5	CASSPTSTETQYF